Listed below are T cell receptor beta chains from one sample, sequenced in a study of blood T cells in healthy people across ages. TCRdb independently ran MiXCR on the 5' RACE reads; one entry per CDR3 protein. Here the sample spans around 1,000,000 distinct CDR3 sequences, around 27% being singletons. This same sample was also taken into another study, of T cells of mothers and their children.

Material: blood. The source is a girl aged 2-10 years in good health. Each CDR3 is given with its conserved first and last residue. Each record gives: J gene, V gene, clone size, D gene, CDR3 protein, CDR3 DNA. D genes are given only for firm matches. Clone size, where shown, is once, few, many, or a class for clones that have expanded.

j_call: TRBJ2-7
v_call: TRBV20-1
clone_size: -
d_call: -
cdr3_aa: CSARDPQALEQYF
cdr3_nt: TGCAGTGCTAGAGATCCCCAAGCCCTCGAGCAGTACTTC

j_call: TRBJ2-5
v_call: TRBV5-1
clone_size: -
d_call: TRBD2
cdr3_aa: CASSWETSGRNQETQYF
cdr3_nt: TGCGCCAGCAGCTGGGAGACTAGCGGGAGGAACCAAGAGACCCAGTACTTC

j_call: TRBJ1-4
v_call: TRBV7-9
clone_size: -
d_call: -
cdr3_aa: CASSLGLEREKLFF
cdr3_nt: TGTGCCAGCAGCTTAGGGCTGGAGCGAGAAAAACTGTTTTTT

j_call: TRBJ2-7
v_call: TRBV9
clone_size: -
d_call: TRBD1
cdr3_aa: CASSVAPKTGEFYEQYF
cdr3_nt: TGTGCCAGCAGCGTAGCCCCTAAGACAGGGGAGTTCTACGAGCAGTACTTC

j_call: TRBJ2-1
v_call: TRBV5-4
clone_size: -
d_call: -
cdr3_aa: CASSHPSVSYNEQFF
cdr3_nt: TGTGCCAGCAGCCACCCTAGCGTTTCCTACAATGAGCAGTTCTTC

j_call: TRBJ2-7
v_call: TRBV4-1
clone_size: many
d_call: -
cdr3_aa: CASRGSGSYEQYF
cdr3_nt: TGTGCCAGCAGAGGCAGCGGTAGTTACGAGCAGTACTTC

j_call: TRBJ1-3
v_call: TRBV7-2
clone_size: -
d_call: -
cdr3_aa: CASSSQSGSSGNTIYF
cdr3_nt: TGTGCCAGCAGCTCCCAGTCAGGCAGCTCTGGAAACACCATATATTTT

j_call: TRBJ2-1
v_call: TRBV27
clone_size: -
d_call: -
cdr3_aa: CASSPASYYNEQFF
cdr3_nt: TGTGCCAGCAGTCCGGCCAGTTACTACAATGAGCAGTTCTTC

j_call: TRBJ2-2
v_call: TRBV29-1
clone_size: -
d_call: -
cdr3_aa: CSVSPGHNTGELFF
cdr3_nt: TGCAGCGTTTCCCCGGGACATAACACCGGGGAGCTGTTTTTT

j_call: TRBJ2-1
v_call: TRBV4-1
clone_size: -
d_call: -
cdr3_aa: CASSQPTDRAYNEQFF
cdr3_nt: TGCGCCAGCAGCCAACCGACGGACAGAGCCTACAATGAGCAGTTCTTC

j_call: TRBJ2-5
v_call: TRBV4-3
clone_size: -
d_call: -
cdr3_aa: CASSQGLTLSEGFQETQYF
cdr3_nt: TGCGCCAGCAGCCAAGGTCTCACGCTGTCGGAGGGGTTCCAAGAGACCCAGTACTTC

j_call: TRBJ1-1
v_call: TRBV5-1
clone_size: -
d_call: -
cdr3_aa: CASTIGSGYQAFF
cdr3_nt: TGCGCCAGCACCATTGGGTCGGGGTATCAAGCTTTCTTT

j_call: TRBJ1-4
v_call: TRBV15
clone_size: few
d_call: TRBD1
cdr3_aa: CATNEGGEFEKLFF
cdr3_nt: TGTGCCACTAACGAAGGGGGCGAGTTTGAAAAACTGTTTTTT

j_call: TRBJ1-4
v_call: TRBV9
clone_size: -
d_call: TRBD1
cdr3_aa: CASSADRGGEKLFF
cdr3_nt: TGTGCCAGCAGCGCGGACAGGGGCGGTGAAAAACTGTTTTTT

j_call: TRBJ2-7
v_call: TRBV6-6
clone_size: -
d_call: -
cdr3_aa: CASSPGFEHRVYEQYF
cdr3_nt: TGTGCCAGCAGTCCCGGGTTTGAACACAGGGTGTACGAGCAGTACTTC

j_call: TRBJ2-1
v_call: TRBV20-1
clone_size: -
d_call: -
cdr3_aa: CSASLGGNEQFF
cdr3_nt: TGCAGTGCTAGTCTAGGCGGCAATGAGCAGTTCTTC

j_call: TRBJ2-5
v_call: TRBV29-1
clone_size: -
d_call: -
cdr3_aa: CSVEWGRETQYF
cdr3_nt: TGCAGCGTTGAATGGGGGCGAGAGACCCAGTACTTC

j_call: TRBJ2-3
v_call: TRBV19
clone_size: once
d_call: -
cdr3_aa: CASSHMRDPAADTQYF
cdr3_nt: TGTGCCAGTAGTCATATGCGGGACCCCGCTGCGGATACGCAGTATTTT

j_call: TRBJ2-7
v_call: TRBV28
clone_size: few
d_call: TRBD1
cdr3_aa: CASSLRDRGIGNEQYF
cdr3_nt: TGTGCCAGCAGTTTACGTGACAGGGGGATCGGCAACGAGCAGTACTTC

j_call: TRBJ2-7
v_call: TRBV11-2
clone_size: few
d_call: -
cdr3_aa: CASSPRASSYEQYF
cdr3_nt: TGTGCCAGCAGCCCCCGGGCTAGCTCCTACGAGCAGTACTTC

j_call: TRBJ2-5
v_call: TRBV5-1
clone_size: few
d_call: TRBD2
cdr3_aa: CASSLDIAGGPTGETQYF
cdr3_nt: TGCGCCAGCAGCTTGGATATAGCGGGAGGGCCTACAGGGGAGACCCAGTACTTC

j_call: TRBJ2-7
v_call: TRBV20-1
clone_size: -
d_call: TRBD1
cdr3_aa: CSARALGQFYEQYF
cdr3_nt: TGCAGTGCTAGAGCATTGGGACAGTTCTACGAGCAGTACTTC

j_call: TRBJ2-1
v_call: TRBV29-1
clone_size: -
d_call: TRBD2
cdr3_aa: CSVVPRLAVNEQFF
cdr3_nt: TGCAGCGTTGTCCCCCGACTAGCGGTCAATGAGCAGTTCTTC

j_call: TRBJ2-5
v_call: TRBV7-9
clone_size: few
d_call: TRBD1
cdr3_aa: CASSFRKGQGETQYF
cdr3_nt: TGTGCCAGCAGCTTTAGAAAGGGACAGGGAGAGACCCAGTACTTC

j_call: TRBJ1-2
v_call: TRBV27
clone_size: -
d_call: -
cdr3_aa: CASSADQWDYDYTF
cdr3_nt: TGTGCCAGCAGTGCGGACCAATGGGACTATGACTACACCTTC

j_call: TRBJ1-2
v_call: TRBV4-2
clone_size: -
d_call: -
cdr3_aa: CASSHRGQTYGYTF
cdr3_nt: TGTGCCAGCAGCCACCGCGGACAGACCTATGGCTACACCTTC

j_call: TRBJ1-2
v_call: TRBV9
clone_size: -
d_call: -
cdr3_aa: CASSAPLYSGIYGYTF
cdr3_nt: TGTGCCAGCAGCGCCCCCCTCTACTCAGGAATCTATGGCTACACCTTC

j_call: TRBJ2-3
v_call: TRBV28
clone_size: few
d_call: TRBD1
cdr3_aa: CASSLSDRGHADTQYF
cdr3_nt: TGTGCCAGCAGTTTATCGGACAGGGGGCATGCAGATACGCAGTATTTT

j_call: TRBJ1-1
v_call: TRBV20-1
clone_size: -
d_call: TRBD1
cdr3_aa: CSARDWIRGLNAEAFF
cdr3_nt: TGCAGTGCTAGAGATTGGATCAGGGGGTTGAACGCTGAAGCTTTCTTT

j_call: TRBJ2-7
v_call: TRBV7-9
clone_size: few
d_call: TRBD1
cdr3_aa: CASSPPTGTYEQYF
cdr3_nt: TGTGCCAGCAGCCCCCCGACAGGGACCTACGAGCAGTACTTC

j_call: TRBJ2-5
v_call: TRBV28
clone_size: few
d_call: -
cdr3_aa: CASSLSSGTGETQYF
cdr3_nt: TGTGCCAGCAGTTTATCCTCCGGGACCGGAGAGACCCAGTACTTC

j_call: TRBJ2-1
v_call: TRBV28
clone_size: -
d_call: -
cdr3_aa: CASIGWGLDYNEQFF
cdr3_nt: TGTGCCAGCATAGGCTGGGGCTTGGACTACAATGAGCAGTTCTTC

j_call: TRBJ1-1
v_call: TRBV7-9
clone_size: -
d_call: -
cdr3_aa: CASSLDKWGAFF
cdr3_nt: TGTGCCAGCAGCTTAGACAAGTGGGGAGCTTTCTTT

j_call: TRBJ2-7
v_call: TRBV20-1
clone_size: -
d_call: -
cdr3_aa: CSARDRRSGREQYF
cdr3_nt: TGCAGTGCTAGAGATCGGCGCAGTGGAAGGGAGCAGTACTTC

j_call: TRBJ2-2
v_call: TRBV28
clone_size: -
d_call: -
cdr3_aa: CASSSLVRDSSNTGELFF
cdr3_nt: TGTGCCAGCAGTTCGTTAGTCCGGGATTCCTCGAACACCGGGGAGCTGTTTTTT

j_call: TRBJ2-5
v_call: TRBV5-1
clone_size: few
d_call: -
cdr3_aa: CASSLGLEGGTETQYF
cdr3_nt: TGCGCCAGCAGCTTGGGACTCGAAGGAGGCACAGAGACCCAGTACTTC

j_call: TRBJ2-7
v_call: TRBV12-3/TRBV12-4
clone_size: -
d_call: -
cdr3_aa: CASSSQTGQRQYF
cdr3_nt: TGTGCCAGCAGTTCCCAGACTGGACAAAGGCAGTACTTC

j_call: TRBJ2-1
v_call: TRBV5-5
clone_size: -
d_call: -
cdr3_aa: CASSLIAWNEQFF
cdr3_nt: TGTGCCAGCAGCTTGATTGCGTGGAATGAGCAGTTCTTC

j_call: TRBJ2-7
v_call: TRBV11-2
clone_size: -
d_call: -
cdr3_aa: CASSLKAIEQYF
cdr3_nt: TGTGCCAGCAGCTTAAAAGCTATCGAGCAGTACTTC

j_call: TRBJ2-5
v_call: TRBV20-1
clone_size: -
d_call: -
cdr3_aa: CSASGTGQETQYF
cdr3_nt: TGCAGTGCTAGCGGGACGGGACAAGAGACCCAGTACTTC

j_call: TRBJ2-1
v_call: TRBV7-8
clone_size: once
d_call: TRBD1
cdr3_aa: CASGPRGQGYDEQFF
cdr3_nt: TGTGCCAGCGGCCCCAGGGGACAGGGCTACGATGAGCAGTTCTTC

j_call: TRBJ2-1
v_call: TRBV27
clone_size: -
d_call: -
cdr3_aa: CASSLAIYNEQFF
cdr3_nt: TGTGCCAGCAGTTTAGCCATCTACAATGAGCAGTTCTTC

j_call: TRBJ2-3
v_call: TRBV29-1
clone_size: -
d_call: TRBD2
cdr3_aa: CSVTLAGPDGQYF
cdr3_nt: TGCAGCGTAACGCTAGCGGGACCCGATGGGCAGTATTTT

j_call: TRBJ1-2
v_call: TRBV12-3/TRBV12-4
clone_size: -
d_call: TRBD1
cdr3_aa: CASSEGAGGYTF
cdr3_nt: TGTGCCAGCAGTGAGGGGGCTGGTGGCTACACCTTC

j_call: TRBJ2-5
v_call: TRBV20-1
clone_size: few
d_call: TRBD2
cdr3_aa: CSAIRLAGVWEQYF
cdr3_nt: TGCAGTGCTATCAGACTAGCGGGGGTATGGGAGCAGTACTTC

j_call: TRBJ1-4
v_call: TRBV5-6
clone_size: -
d_call: -
cdr3_aa: CASSLEAFGNEKLFF
cdr3_nt: TGTGCCAGCAGCTTGGAGGCTTTTGGCAATGAAAAACTGTTTTTT

j_call: TRBJ1-4
v_call: TRBV29-1
clone_size: many
d_call: TRBD1
cdr3_aa: CSVRPGTGEKLFF
cdr3_nt: TGCAGCGTCCGTCCCGGGACAGGGGAAAAACTGTTTTTT

j_call: TRBJ1-1
v_call: TRBV29-1
clone_size: -
d_call: TRBD1
cdr3_aa: CSVDTSDRANTEAFF
cdr3_nt: TGCAGCGTGGACACGAGTGACAGGGCGAACACTGAAGCTTTCTTT

j_call: TRBJ2-1
v_call: TRBV9
clone_size: -
d_call: TRBD2
cdr3_aa: CASARLAGEVDEQFF
cdr3_nt: TGTGCCAGCGCCCGCCTAGCGGGAGAAGTCGATGAGCAGTTCTTC

j_call: TRBJ2-5
v_call: TRBV9
clone_size: -
d_call: TRBD2
cdr3_aa: CASSVAASSGQETQYF
cdr3_nt: TGTGCCAGCAGCGTAGCTGCTTCTAGCGGACAAGAGACCCAGTACTTC

j_call: TRBJ2-1
v_call: TRBV29-1
clone_size: -
d_call: -
cdr3_aa: CSVVSGSNNEQFF
cdr3_nt: TGCAGCGTTGTGTCGGGCTCCAACAATGAGCAGTTCTTC

j_call: TRBJ2-3
v_call: TRBV20-1
clone_size: few
d_call: -
cdr3_aa: CSARGDGGLYTDTQYF
cdr3_nt: TGCAGTGCTAGAGGGGACGGGGGCCTATACACAGATACGCAGTATTTT

j_call: TRBJ2-7
v_call: TRBV19
clone_size: -
d_call: -
cdr3_aa: CASSINEGWEQYF
cdr3_nt: TGTGCCAGTAGTATAAATGAGGGTTGGGAGCAGTACTTC

j_call: TRBJ2-5
v_call: TRBV2
clone_size: -
d_call: TRBD2
cdr3_aa: CASSERLAGAQETQYF
cdr3_nt: TGTGCCAGCAGTGAAAGGCTAGCGGGAGCCCAGGAGACCCAGTACTTC

j_call: TRBJ2-1
v_call: TRBV4-1
clone_size: few
d_call: TRBD2
cdr3_aa: CASSTGTSNEQFF
cdr3_nt: TGCGCCAGCAGCACTGGGACTAGCAATGAGCAGTTCTTC